The present T cell receptor beta chain was sequenced within a study of CD8 T cells in ankylosing spondylitis. Study findings and constraints: Ankylosing spondylitis blood seemed to carry a telltale TCR beta motif made of seven or eight highly homologous variants. Clones linked to disease were reported to show significant enrichment in matched ankylosing spondylitis synovial fluid.

Quantitative barcoded 5'-RACE was used to prepare TCR beta libraries. TCRdb re-derived calls from the 5' RACE reads in MiXCR, one entry per CDR3 protein. The sample consists of 250,000 or so distinct CDR3 sequences, roughly a tenth of them appearing once. Germline V gives CDR1 SQVTM, CDR2 ANQGSEA. The CDR3 totals 15 residues. V was shortened by 5 bases and J by 4 bases, with 20 bases between the two germline ends. Note on this clonotype: What it binds is not known.

Sequencing used blood, either unsorted or a sorted T cell fraction (not recorded which). The sequence derives from a male donor with ankylosing spondylitis or in good health (not recorded which). This chain links TRBV29-1 with TRBJ1-1; D remains unclear. The CDR3 loop reads CSVPGGWVDGTEAFF. For the CDR3, the DNA is TGCAGCGTTCCCGGTGGGTGGGTTGATGGCACTGAAGCTTTCTTT.